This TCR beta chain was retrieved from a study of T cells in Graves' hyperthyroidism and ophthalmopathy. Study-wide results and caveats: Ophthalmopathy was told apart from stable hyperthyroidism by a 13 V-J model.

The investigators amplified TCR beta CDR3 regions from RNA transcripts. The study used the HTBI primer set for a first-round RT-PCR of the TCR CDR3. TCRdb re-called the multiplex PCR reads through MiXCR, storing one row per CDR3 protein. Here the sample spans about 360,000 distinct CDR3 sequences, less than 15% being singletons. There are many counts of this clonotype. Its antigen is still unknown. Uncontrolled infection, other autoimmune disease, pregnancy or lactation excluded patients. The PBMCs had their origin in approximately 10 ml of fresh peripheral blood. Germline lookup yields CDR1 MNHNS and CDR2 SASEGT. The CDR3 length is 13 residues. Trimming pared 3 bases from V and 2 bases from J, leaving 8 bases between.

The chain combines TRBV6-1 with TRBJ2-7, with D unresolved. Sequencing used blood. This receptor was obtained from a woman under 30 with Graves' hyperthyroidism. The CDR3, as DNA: TGTGCCAGCAGTGATGAGGTCCCCTACGAGCAGTACTTC. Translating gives CASSDEVPYEQYF.